The rows below give T cell receptor beta chains drawn from one sample of a study of cytomegalovirus exposure and HLA in healthy donors. Repertoires were generated with immunoSEQ multiplex PCR, while TCRdb's copy carries only in-frame clones and drops some. The sample shows fewer than 150,000 clones, roughly four fifths of them seen only once. The sample comprised PBMCs. These receptors came from a man aged 25 to 40 in good health and CMV-seronegative. Each CDR3 is given with its conserved first and last residue. A D gene is named only where the DNA matches it firmly. Clone size is shown for a subset of rows, as once, few, many or a class of expanded clone.

>NA|TRBJ2-2|NA|TRBV18
CASSPRTTNTGELFF
TGTGCCAGCTCACCACGGACAACGAACACCGGGGAGCTGTTTTTT
>NA|TRBJ2-3|NA|TRBV30
CAWSSRTVRDTQYF
TGTGCCTGGAGTTCGCGGACTGTTAGAGATACGCAGTATTTT
>NA|TRBJ1-1|TRBD1|TRBV7-9
CSSSLGGTGVVGRKEAFF
TGTTCCAGCAGCTTAGGGGGGACAGGCGTTGTGGGGAGAAAGGAAGCTTTCTTT
>NA|TRBJ2-1|NA|TRBV30
CAWSIDRGSGYNEQFF
TGTGCCTGGAGTATAGATCGGGGTAGCGGTTACAATGAGCAGTTCTTC
>once|TRBJ2-2|TRBD1|TRBV12-5
CASGKGKGQGHTGELFF
TGTGCTAGTGGCAAGGGGAAAGGACAGGGCCACACCGGGGAGCTGTTTTTT
>NA|TRBJ2-3|TRBD2|TRBV2
CASSDGLAGAQYF
TGTGCCAGCAGTGATGGTCTAGCGGGAGCTCAGTATTTT
>NA|TRBJ1-2|TRBD1|TRBV7-9
CASSLVGGQAGSNYGYTF
TGTGCCAGCAGCTTAGTAGGTGGACAGGCCGGATCTAACTATGGCTACACCTTC
>NA|TRBJ2-1|TRBD2|TRBV7-8
CASSLALLREGYNEQFF
TGTGCCAGCAGCTTAGCGCTCTTGCGGGAGGGTTACAATGAGCAGTTCTTC
>NA|TRBJ2-2|TRBD2|TRBV29-1
CSVERTSGTGELFF
TGCAGCGTTGAGCGGACTAGCGGCACCGGGGAGCTGTTTTTT
>NA|TRBJ2-5|NA|TRBV19
CASSVSGGGRGGGQYF
TGTGCCAGTAGTGTGTCGGGGGGCGGCCGGGGTGGTGGCCAGTACTTC
>NA|TRBJ1-5|NA|TRBV6-1
CASSDREQPQHF
TGTGCCAGCAGTGATCGGGAGCAGCCCCAGCATTTT
>few|TRBJ1-3|TRBD1|TRBV9
CASSVGGDRVSSGNTIYF
TGTGCCAGCAGCGTAGGGGGGGACAGGGTAAGCTCTGGAAACACCATATATTTT
>NA|TRBJ2-5|NA|TRBV30
CAWSGGVEETQYF
TGTGCCTGGAGTGGCGGAGTCGAGGAGACCCAGTACTTC
>NA|TRBJ1-5|NA|TRBV9
CASSVGHQTDSNQPQHF
TGTGCCAGCAGCGTAGGACATCAGACCGATAGCAATCAGCCCCAGCATTTT
>NA|TRBJ2-1|NA|TRBV5-5
CASSLGGLSSYNEQFF
TGTGCCAGCAGCTTGGGGGGGCTTAGCTCCTACAATGAGCAGTTCTTC
>NA|TRBJ1-5|NA|TRBV6-5
CASSWGGGSNQPQHF
TGTGCCAGCAGTTGGGGGGGCGGTAGCAATCAGCCCCAGCATTTT
>NA|TRBJ2-1|TRBD2|TRBV7-8
CASSPGLAGVHEQFF
TGTGCCAGCAGCCCCGGACTAGCGGGAGTACATGAGCAGTTCTTC